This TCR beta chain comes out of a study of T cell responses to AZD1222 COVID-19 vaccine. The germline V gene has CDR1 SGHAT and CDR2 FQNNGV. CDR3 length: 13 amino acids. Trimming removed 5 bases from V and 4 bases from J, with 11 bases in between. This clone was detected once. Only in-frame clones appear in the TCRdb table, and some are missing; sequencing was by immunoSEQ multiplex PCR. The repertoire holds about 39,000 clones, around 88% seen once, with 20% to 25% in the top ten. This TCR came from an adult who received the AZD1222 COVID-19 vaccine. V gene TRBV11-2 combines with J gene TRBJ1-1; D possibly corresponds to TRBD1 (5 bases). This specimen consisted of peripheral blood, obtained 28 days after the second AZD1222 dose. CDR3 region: CASSPPGGTEAFF. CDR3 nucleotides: TGTGCCAGCAGCCCCCCCGGGGGCACTGAAGCTTTCTTT.